This T cell receptor (beta chain) was profiled in a study of blood T cell repertoires in COVID-19. TCRdb's table, derived via immunoSEQ multiplex PCR, lists solely in-frame clones and lacks some. Of 250,000 to 300,000 clones listed, 80% to 85% are singletons. This CDR3 contains 13 residues. With 7 bases removed from V and 0 bases from J, the gap between germline ends came to 9 bases. Germline CDR1 and CDR2: ENHRY and SYGVKD. The sample was peripheral blood. The TCR originated in a woman aged 55-69 years with active or convalescent COVID-19. The J gene is TRBJ2-5, the V gene TRBV10-3; TRBD2 might be the D (7 bases). This chain's CDR3 is CAIKGGDQETQYF. The CDR3 region has the DNA TGTGCCATCAAGGGGGGGGACCAAGAGACCCAGTACTTC.